The next 24 T cell receptor beta chains were all read from a single sample in a study of STAT5B mutations in CD4+ large granular lymphocyte leukemia. TCRdb's copy holds only in-frame clones and misses some; the assay was immunoSEQ multiplex PCR. Of about 31,000 clones listed, 55% to 80% are singletons. The sequenced material came from CD4+ T cells from blood buffy coats. The receptors originated from a human donor in good health.

The rearrangement uses TRBV6-1 and TRBJ1-2, with TRBD1 as a possible D gene (5 bases). From germline, CDR1 is MNHNS and CDR2 SASEGT. Trimming stripped 7 bases from V and 7 bases from J, with 19 bases between. The CDR3 extends over 14 amino acids. CDR3 in amino acids: CASTEPGRKSGYTF. The CDR3 DNA sequence: TGTGCCAGCACCGAACCAGGGCGGAAATCTGGCTACACCTTC.

This chain links TRBV7-3 with TRBJ2-7, with 7 bases aligning to TRBD1. V trimming: 5 bases; J trimming: 4 bases; junction bases outside the gene matches: 8. There are 14 residues in the CDR3. Germline V gene sequence: CDR1 SGHTA, CDR2 FQGTGA. CDR3 sequence: CASSPGTEAYEQYF. CDR3 sequence (DNA): TGTGCCAGCAGCCCGGGGACAGAGGCTTACGAGCAGTACTTC.

The chain is built from TRBV7-2 and TRBJ1-2; TRBD1 matches 9 bases. V shed 0 bases and J 6 bases; nucleotides not matched to a gene: 8. Germline V gene sequence: CDR1 SGHTA, CDR2 FQGNSA. The CDR3 runs 16 residues. The CDR3 DNA sequence: TGTGCCAGCAGCTTAGCGGCCAGACAGGGGGGGGATGGCTACACCTTC. Translation: CASSLAARQGGDGYTF.

V gene TRBV7-2 combines with J gene TRBJ1-6, with D unclear. The ends were cut back, 1 base at V and 7 bases at J, with 11 bases in the middle. Germline V gene lookup returns CDR1 SGHTA and CDR2 FQGNSA. This CDR3 contains 15 residues. CDR3 nucleotides: TGTGCCAGCAGCTTAGTCAAGGCCCGCAATTCACCCCTCCACTTT. It encodes CASSLVKARNSPLHF.

This clone was detected a few times. The rearrangement links TRBV4-1 to TRBJ2-7; no definite D call. The CDR3 runs to 16 residues. V was shortened by 1 base and J by 0 bases, with 13 bases between the two germline ends. Germline V CDR1 and CDR2: MGHRA, YSYEKL. The CDR3 sequence: CASSQADLMASYEQYF. The CDR3 bases are TGCGCCAGCAGCCAAGCCGATTTGATGGCCTCCTACGAGCAGTACTTC.

This clone was seen a handful of times. The CDR3 bases are TGTGCCAGCAGTGATACAGGGAGGTGGACTGAAAAACTGTTTTTT. Its translation is CASSDTGRWTEKLFF. This chain uses TRBV6-1 with TRBJ1-4; tentatively, D is TRBD1 (6 bases). The CDR3 has 15 amino acids. From germline, CDR1 is MNHNS and CDR2 SASEGT. V shed 3 bases and J shed 7 bases, with 15 bases lying between them.

The chain joins TRBV7-7 to TRBJ2-7, with 11 bases fitting TRBD1. The junction had 3 bases not matched to a gene; V was cut back by 5 bases and J by 3 bases. Germline V lookup: CDR1 SSHAT, CDR2 FNYEAQ (reference sequence). There are 14 residues in the CDR3. The CDR3 DNA sequence: TGTGCCAGCAGCCGGGGGACAGGGGGCTACGAGCAGTACTTC. It specifies CASSRGTGGYEQYF.

Points on this clone: Its ends do not fully match the called genes, so a read error is possible. As DNA, the CDR3 is TGTGCTAGCAGCTTAAATCCACAGGGCGTAAGTGGCAATGAGCAGTTCTTC. Translating gives CASSLNPQGVSGNEQFF. V and J are TRBV7-7 and TRBJ2-1, with D perhaps matching TRBD1 (6 bases). This CDR3 contains 17 residues. Germline V gives CDR1 SSHAT, CDR2 FNYEAQ (reference sequence).

The V and J genes are TRBV30 and TRBJ1-1, with D possibly being TRBD1 (6 bases). There are 14 residues in the CDR3. Trimming took 1 base from V and 3 from J, leaving 12 bases between them. Germline CDR1 and CDR2: GTSNPN and SVGIG (reference sequence). CDR3 protein: CAWSAGTGYTEAFF. CDR3 sequence (DNA): TGTGCCTGGAGTGCTGGTACAGGGTACACTGAAGCTTTCTTT.

In DNA form, the CDR3 reads TGTGCCAGCAGCTCACCCGAGGTTGTATTCTCCTACAATGAGCAGTTCTTC. Amino acids: CASSSPEVVFSYNEQFF. The chain links TRBV7-9 to TRBJ2-1; no reliable D call. The CDR3 consists of 17 residues. Looked up from germline, CDR1 is SEHNR and CDR2 is FQNEAQ (reference sequence). V lost 4 bases and J lost 0, with 16 bases in between.

The rearrangement joins TRBV7-2 to TRBJ1-6; D is uncertain. The germline V gene encodes CDR1 SGHTA and CDR2 FQGNSA. This CDR3 has 15 amino acids. V was clipped by 5 bases and J by 9 bases, with 17 bases between them. This chain's CDR3 is CASSPEATIGSPLHF. In DNA, the CDR3 is TGTGCCAGCAGCCCGGAAGCCACTATAGGTTCACCCCTCCACTTT.

In its sample, this clone was seen a few times. The rearrangement joins TRBV5-4 to TRBJ2-1; TRBD2 agrees at 12 bases. Per germline, CDR1 SGHNT and CDR2 YYREEE (reference sequence). V lost 2 bases, J lost 5 bases, and 8 bases stayed unmatched. The CDR3 covers 17 residues. CDR3 in amino acids: CASSFQGLAGRNNEQFF. In nucleotides, the CDR3 is TGTGCCAGCAGCTTCCAGGGACTAGCGGGCCGTAACAATGAGCAGTTCTTC.

The gene calls are TRBV30 and TRBJ2-3; D is perhaps TRBD1 or TRBD2 (5 bases each). V shed 2 bases and J shed 4 bases, with 13 bases lying between them. Germline lookup yields CDR1 GTSNPN and CDR2 SVGIG (reference sequence). The length of the CDR3 is 14 residues. The CDR3 nucleotides read TGTGCCTGGAGTCCTCCTCGGGGCCCAGATACGCAGTATTTT. As protein: CAWSPPRGPDTQYF.

The chain combines TRBV6-5 with TRBJ2-7, with D possibly being TRBD1 (6 bases). The ends were cut back, 6 bases at V and 9 bases at J, with 15 bases in the middle. Looked up from germline, CDR1 is MNHEY and CDR2 is SVGAGI. The CDR3 loop spans 12 amino acids. The CDR3 nucleotides read TGTGCCAGCAGGTCACAGGGAGTGAGGCAGTACTTC. Encoded protein: CASRSQGVRQYF.

This clone was counted once. The genes are TRBV19 and TRBJ1-2, with 7 bases fitting TRBD1. Germline CDR1 and CDR2: LNHDA and SQIVND (reference sequence). J gave up 8 bases and V 5 bases, and 8 bases lay outside the gene matches. The CDR3 consists of 13 residues. Here the CDR3 reads CASSPGQVGGYTF. CDR3 in DNA: TGTGCCAGTAGTCCCGGACAGGTTGGAGGCTACACCTTC. Looking up the rest from reference TRBV19 and TRBJ1-2 gives the full variable domain: DGGITQSPKYLFRKEGQNVTLSCEQNLNHDAMYWYRQDPGQGLRLIYYSQIVNDFQKGDIAEGYSVSREKKESFPLTVTSAQKNPTAFYLCASSPGQVGGYTFGSGTRLTVV.

The genes are TRBV7-9 and TRBJ2-2, with D perhaps assigned TRBD1 or TRBD2 (5 bases each). The CDR3 covers 11 residues. The V end was cut by 6 bases, the J end by 10 bases, with 9 bases between. Germline assignment: CDR1 SEHNR and CDR2 FQNEAQ (reference sequence). The CDR3 protein is CASRWGMELFF. The CDR3 DNA is TGTGCCAGCAGGTGGGGGATGGAGCTGTTTTTT.

The CDR3 nucleotides read TGTGCCAGCAGCCAACTAGCGGGGGACACCGGGGAGCTGTTTTTT. It yields the protein CASSQLAGDTGELFF. The V gene is TRBV4-2, the J gene TRBJ2-2; 10 bases map to TRBD2. This CDR3 spans 15 amino acids. CDR1 is LGHNA and CDR2 is YNFKEQ in the germline V gene. J lost 3 bases, V lost 2 bases, and 0 bases had no gene match.

The DNA of the CDR3 is TGCGCCAGCAGCCGAAGCGGGTCAGTTAGTGAAAAACTGTTTTTT. Translated, it gives CASSRSGSVSEKLFF. The chain employs TRBV4-3 and TRBJ1-4; D remains ambiguous. CDR3 length equals 15 residues. Germline V gene data show CDR1 as LGHNA and CDR2 as YSLEER. The V gene lost 4 bases and the J gene lost 7 bases, with 16 bases spanning the gap.

The rearrangement joins TRBV5-8 to TRBJ1-3; 7 positions match TRBD1. The CDR3 totals 14 residues. CDR1 and CDR2 (germline): SGHTS, YDEGEE. V was pared by 4 bases and J by 4 bases, with 5 bases of the junction left unmatched. CDR3 DNA sequence: TGTGCCAGCAGCCTGCGGACAGGAGGAAACACCATATATTTT. The encoded protein is CASSLRTGGNTIYF.

The chain joins TRBV7-8 to TRBJ1-3; possible D gene TRBD1, 6 bases. The CDR3 sequence is 15 residues long. In germline, CDR1 is SGHVS, CDR2 FQNEAQ. The V end was cut by 1 base, the J end by 2 bases, with 9 bases between. CDR3 in amino acids: CASSLEGGAGNTIYF. The CDR3 coding sequence is TGTGCCAGCAGCTTAGAGGGGGGGGCTGGAAACACCATATATTTT.

This chain uses TRBV19 with TRBJ2-2, with D perhaps matching TRBD1 or TRBD2 (6 bases each). The germline gives CDR1 LNHDA, CDR2 SQIVND (reference sequence). The V gene lost 5 bases and the J gene lost 5 bases, with 15 bases spanning the gap. The CDR3 runs to 15 residues. This chain's CDR3 is CASSEEGGTTGELFF. The CDR3 DNA sequence: TGTGCCAGTAGTGAAGAGGGGGGTACGACCGGGGAGCTGTTTTTT.

The chain uses TRBV11-2 and TRBJ1-1; 10 bases line up with TRBD1. Germline V gene sequence: CDR1 SGHAT, CDR2 FQNNGV. J gave up 0 bases and V 3 bases, and 4 bases lay outside the gene matches. The CDR3 is made up of 16 amino acids. CDR3 sequence reads: CASSFGQGVMNTEAFF. The CDR3 DNA is TGTGCCAGCAGCTTCGGACAGGGGGTCATGAACACTGAAGCTTTCTTT.

The gene calls are TRBV18 and TRBJ2-2; tentative D call: TRBD2 (6 bases). V was trimmed by 2 bases and J by 6 bases, leaving 7 bases between them. CDR1 and CDR2 (germline): KGHSH, LQKENI. The CDR3 is 13 amino acids. The DNA for the CDR3 is TGTGCCAGCTCACCAGGGAGGTCCGGGGAGCTGTTTTTT. Residues: CASSPGRSGELFF.

A single count supports this clone. V usage is TRBV9 and J usage is TRBJ1-2; D gene unclear. Trimming took off 0 bases at V and 4 bases at J, with 7 bases between the two ends. This CDR3 spans 13 amino acids. Germline lookup yields CDR1 SGDLS and CDR2 YYNGEE. The CDR3 region is CASSVDLAYGYTF. The DNA for the CDR3 is TGTGCCAGCAGCGTAGACCTGGCCTATGGCTACACCTTC.